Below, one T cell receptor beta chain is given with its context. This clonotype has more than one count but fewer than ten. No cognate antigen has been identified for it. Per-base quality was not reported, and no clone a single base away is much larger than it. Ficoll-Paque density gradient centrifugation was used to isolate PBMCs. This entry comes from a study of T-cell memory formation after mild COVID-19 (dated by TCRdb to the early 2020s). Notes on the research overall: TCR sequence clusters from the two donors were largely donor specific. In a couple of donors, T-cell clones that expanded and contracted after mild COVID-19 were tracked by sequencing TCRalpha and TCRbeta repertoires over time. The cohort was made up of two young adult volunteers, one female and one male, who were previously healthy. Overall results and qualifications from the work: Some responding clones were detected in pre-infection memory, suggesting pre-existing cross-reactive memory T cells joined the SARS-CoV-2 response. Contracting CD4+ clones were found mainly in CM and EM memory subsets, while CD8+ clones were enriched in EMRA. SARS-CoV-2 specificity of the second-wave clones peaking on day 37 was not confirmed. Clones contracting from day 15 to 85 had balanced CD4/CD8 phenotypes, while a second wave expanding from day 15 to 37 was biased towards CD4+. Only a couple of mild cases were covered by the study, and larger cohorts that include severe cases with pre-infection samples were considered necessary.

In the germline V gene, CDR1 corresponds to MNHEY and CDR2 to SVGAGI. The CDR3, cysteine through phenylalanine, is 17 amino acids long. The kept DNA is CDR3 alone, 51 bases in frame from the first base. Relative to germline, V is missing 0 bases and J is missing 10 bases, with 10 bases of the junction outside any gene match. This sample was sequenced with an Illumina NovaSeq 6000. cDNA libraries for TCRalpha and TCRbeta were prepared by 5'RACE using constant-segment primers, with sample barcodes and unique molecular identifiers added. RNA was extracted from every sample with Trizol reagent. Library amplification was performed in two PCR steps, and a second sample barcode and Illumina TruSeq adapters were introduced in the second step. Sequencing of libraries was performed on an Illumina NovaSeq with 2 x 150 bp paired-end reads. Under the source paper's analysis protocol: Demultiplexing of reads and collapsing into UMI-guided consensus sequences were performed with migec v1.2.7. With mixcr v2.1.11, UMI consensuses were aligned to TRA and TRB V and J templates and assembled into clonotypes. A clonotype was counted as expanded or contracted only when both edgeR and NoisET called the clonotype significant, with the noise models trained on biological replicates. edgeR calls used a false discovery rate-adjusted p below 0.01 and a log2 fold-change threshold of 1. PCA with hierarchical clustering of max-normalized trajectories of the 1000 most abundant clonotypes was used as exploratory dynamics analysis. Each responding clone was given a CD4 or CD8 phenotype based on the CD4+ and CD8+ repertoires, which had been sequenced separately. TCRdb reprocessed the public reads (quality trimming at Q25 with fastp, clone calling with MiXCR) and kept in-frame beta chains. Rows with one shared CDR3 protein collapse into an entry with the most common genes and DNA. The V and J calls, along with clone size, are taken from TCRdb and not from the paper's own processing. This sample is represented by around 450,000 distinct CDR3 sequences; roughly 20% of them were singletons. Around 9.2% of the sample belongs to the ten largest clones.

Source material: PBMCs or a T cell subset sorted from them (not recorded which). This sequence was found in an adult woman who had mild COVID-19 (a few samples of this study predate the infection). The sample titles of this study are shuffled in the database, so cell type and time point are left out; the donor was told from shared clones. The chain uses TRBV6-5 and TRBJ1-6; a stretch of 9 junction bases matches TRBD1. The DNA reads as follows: TGTGCCAGCAGTTACTCGCAATATCGGACAGGGGAATCACCCCTCCACTTT. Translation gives CASSYSQYRTGESPLHF.